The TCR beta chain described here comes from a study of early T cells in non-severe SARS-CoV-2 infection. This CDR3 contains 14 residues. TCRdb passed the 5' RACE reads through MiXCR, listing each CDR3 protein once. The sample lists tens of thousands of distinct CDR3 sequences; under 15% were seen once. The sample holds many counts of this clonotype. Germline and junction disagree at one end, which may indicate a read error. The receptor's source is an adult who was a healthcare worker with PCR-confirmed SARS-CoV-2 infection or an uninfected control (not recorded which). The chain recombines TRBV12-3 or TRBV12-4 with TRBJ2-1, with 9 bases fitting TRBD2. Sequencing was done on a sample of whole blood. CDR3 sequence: CASSLAGAVNEQFF. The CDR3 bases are TGTGCCAGCAGCTTAGCGGGAGCGGTGAATGAGCAGTTCTTC.